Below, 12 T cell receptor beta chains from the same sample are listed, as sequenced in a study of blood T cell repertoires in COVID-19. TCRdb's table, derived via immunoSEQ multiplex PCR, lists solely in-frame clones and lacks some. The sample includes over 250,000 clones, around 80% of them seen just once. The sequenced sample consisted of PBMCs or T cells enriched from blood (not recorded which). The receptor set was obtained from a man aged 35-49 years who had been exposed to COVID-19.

CDR3 protein: CASSFSITDTQYF. The CDR3, as DNA: TGTGCCAGCAGCTTTTCAATCACAGATACGCAGTATTTT. The chain has TRBV7-2 and TRBJ2-3; unclear D gene. The length of the CDR3 is 13 residues. The germline V gene has CDR1 SGHTA and CDR2 FQGNSA. The V and J ends lost 3 bases and 2 bases respectively, with 6 bases between them.

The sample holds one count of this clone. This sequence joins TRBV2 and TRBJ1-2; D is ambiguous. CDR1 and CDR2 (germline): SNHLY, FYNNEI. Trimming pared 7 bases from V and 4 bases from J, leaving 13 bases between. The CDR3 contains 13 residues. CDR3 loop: CASTSPDFYGYTF. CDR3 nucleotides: TGTGCCAGCACTTCCCCCGACTTCTATGGCTACACCTTC. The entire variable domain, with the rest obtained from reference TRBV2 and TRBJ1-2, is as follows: EPEVTQTPSHQVTQMGQEVILRCVPISNHLYFYWYRQILGQKVEFLVSFYNNEISEKSEIFDDQFSVERPDGSNFTLKIRSTKLEDSAMYFCASTSPDFYGYTFGSGTRLTVV.

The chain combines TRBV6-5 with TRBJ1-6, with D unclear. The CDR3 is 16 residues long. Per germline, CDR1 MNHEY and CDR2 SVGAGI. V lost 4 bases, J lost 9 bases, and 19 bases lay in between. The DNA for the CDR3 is TGTGCCAGCAGTTTCACCGGGGAGGCTGGGAGTTCACCCCTCCACTTT. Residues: CASSFTGEAGSSPLHF.

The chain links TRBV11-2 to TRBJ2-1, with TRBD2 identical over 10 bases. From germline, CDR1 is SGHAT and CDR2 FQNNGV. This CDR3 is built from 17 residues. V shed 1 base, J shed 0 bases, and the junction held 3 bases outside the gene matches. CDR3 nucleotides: TGTGCCAGCAGCTTAGGGGCTAGCGGGAGCTCCTACAATGAGCAGTTCTTC. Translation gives CASSLGASGSSYNEQFF.

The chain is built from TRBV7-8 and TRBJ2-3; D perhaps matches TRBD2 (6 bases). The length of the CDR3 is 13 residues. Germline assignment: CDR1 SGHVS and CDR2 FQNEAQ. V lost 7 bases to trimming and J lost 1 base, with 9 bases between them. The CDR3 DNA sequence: TGTGCCAGCAATAGCGGTCGCACAGATACGCAGTATTTT. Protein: CASNSGRTDTQYF.

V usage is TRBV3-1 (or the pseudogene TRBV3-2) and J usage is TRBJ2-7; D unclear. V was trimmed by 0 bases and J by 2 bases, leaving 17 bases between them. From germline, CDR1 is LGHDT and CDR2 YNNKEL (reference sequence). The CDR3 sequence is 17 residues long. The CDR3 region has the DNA TGTGCCAGCAGCCAAGATTCAGCGTCGTCGGCCGCCTACGAGCAGTACTTC. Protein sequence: CASSQDSASSAAYEQYF.

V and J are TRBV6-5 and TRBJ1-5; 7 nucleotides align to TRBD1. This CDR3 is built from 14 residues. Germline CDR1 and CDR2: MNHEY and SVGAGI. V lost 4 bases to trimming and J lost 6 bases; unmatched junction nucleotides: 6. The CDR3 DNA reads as TGTGCCAGCAGTTCAACAGGGGCAGGTCAGCCCCAGCATTTT. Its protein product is CASSSTGAGQPQHF.

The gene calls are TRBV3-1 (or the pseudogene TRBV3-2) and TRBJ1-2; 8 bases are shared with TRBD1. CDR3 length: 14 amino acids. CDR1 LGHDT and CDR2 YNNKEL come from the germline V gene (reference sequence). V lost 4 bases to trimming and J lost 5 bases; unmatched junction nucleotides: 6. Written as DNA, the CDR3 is TGTGCCAGCAGCCCGTTTGGGACAGGTTATGGCTACACCTTC. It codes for CASSPFGTGYGYTF.

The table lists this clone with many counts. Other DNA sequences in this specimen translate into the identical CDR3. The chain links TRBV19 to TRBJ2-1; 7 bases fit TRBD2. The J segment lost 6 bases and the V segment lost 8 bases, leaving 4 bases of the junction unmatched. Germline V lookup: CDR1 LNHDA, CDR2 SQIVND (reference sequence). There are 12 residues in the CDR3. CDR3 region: CASRGSGNEQFF. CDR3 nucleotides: TGTGCCAGTCGCGGGAGCGGCAATGAGCAGTTCTTC.

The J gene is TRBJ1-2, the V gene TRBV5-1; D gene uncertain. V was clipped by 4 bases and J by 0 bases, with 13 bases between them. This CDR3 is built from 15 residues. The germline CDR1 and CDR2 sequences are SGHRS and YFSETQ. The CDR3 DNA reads TGCGCCAGCAGCGATGGGCAGCCCCCTAACTATGGCTACACCTTC. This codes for CASSDGQPPNYGYTF.

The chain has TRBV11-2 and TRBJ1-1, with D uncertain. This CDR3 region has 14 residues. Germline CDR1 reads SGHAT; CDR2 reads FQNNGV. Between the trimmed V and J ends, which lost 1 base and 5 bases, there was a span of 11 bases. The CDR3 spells CASSLGSEGTEAFF. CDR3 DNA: TGTGCCAGCAGCTTAGGCTCAGAGGGTACTGAAGCTTTCTTT.

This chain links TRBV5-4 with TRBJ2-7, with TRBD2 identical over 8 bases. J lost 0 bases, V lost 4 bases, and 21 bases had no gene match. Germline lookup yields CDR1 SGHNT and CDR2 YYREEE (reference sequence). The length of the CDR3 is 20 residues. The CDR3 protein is CASSRGGNLQQNSRSYEQYF. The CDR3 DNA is TGTGCCAGCAGCCGGGGGGGGAACCTCCAACAGAATTCGCGCTCCTACGAGCAGTACTTC.